Detailed here is one T cell receptor (beta chain). This clone occurred once. No antigen is known for it. No base qualities exist here, and no much larger clone lies one base off it. The sample originates from a study of immune cell composition in non-small cell lung cancer (dated by TCRdb to about 2017). Some background on the complete study: Histologic subtype was assigned using H&E plus p63, CK5, Napsin A and TTF-1 immunohistochemistry, mainly lung adenocarcinoma or squamous cell carcinoma. TCR-beta sequencing (Adaptive Biotechnologies) was performed on some 37 paired NSCLC tumour and non-adjacent lung specimens plus 26 tumour-only specimens. Four tumour specimens that had TCR-beta data belonged to rare histological subtypes and were left out of the subtype comparisons. In supplementary cohort #1, which comprised 10 to 11 lung adenocarcinoma cases, paired tumour/lung TCR-beta sequencing was performed and TIL populations were generated so that tumour reactivity could be assessed.

Genomic DNA was isolated with the QIAamp DNA kit from frozen aliquots of single-cell suspensions that had not been sorted. Tumour samples were surgically resected non-small cell lung cancer tissue. Tissues were received within 2 hours of resection and were immediately processed into single-cell suspensions. Tissue was broken up mechanically, digested enzymatically with DNase I, collagenase I and hyaluronidase for 30 to 35 minutes at 37 degrees C, and then filtered and RBC-lysed. The investigation overall reported the following: Only around ten cases were included in the reactivity cohort, and sequence sharing between tumour-reactive clones and the dominant in vivo tumour-associated clones was not shown. No significant correlation was found between tumour TCR-beta clonality and smoking pack-years. Nearly half of NSCLC cases had tumour-associated clones >0.5%, with approximately 76% of squamous carcinomas showing such clones compared with about 35% of adenocarcinomas. In some 11 adenocarcinoma cases, maximal tumour-associated clone frequency correlated strongly with TIL tumour reactivity, whereas overall clonality did not. Compared with lung adenocarcinoma tumours, lung squamous cell carcinoma showed significantly higher Top 10 clone scores and productive clonality.

TCR-beta CDR3 regions were amplified from genomic DNA by a two-step multiplex PCR, with the second step adding Illumina-compatible adaptors. As a commercial immunoSEQ service, TCR-beta immunosequencing was carried out on an Illumina platform. As for how the authors treated the data: Repertoires were described by productive clonality and by Top 10 Clones, which is the percentage of T-cell templates coming from the ten most frequent sequences. Productive clonality ranged from 0 to 1, with 1 indicating a monoclonal population. Sequences comprising at least 0.1% of tumour T-cell templates but absent from matched non-adjacent lung were defined as tumour-associated clones and were identified via log10 scatter plots. Analyses were done in GraphPad Prism7 and R, with Student's t-tests for two-group comparisons, ANOVA for stages, and linear regression for relationships. The table comes from immuneACCESS by way of TCRdb, which keeps in-frame sequences with V and J called. Part of the clones is missing from these tables; in studies checked, under half for an unresolved V gene and the rest for unknown reasons. That table gives V, J and clone size, and the DNA gave D and trimming. A total of 14,000 to 15,000 clones appear in this sample, roughly 69% of them only once. Together, the top ten hold around 6.8% of the sample.

V sheds 1 base and J sheds 5 bases, leaving 5 bases between their ends. CDR1 and CDR2 are read off the germline V gene (reference sequence) as SEHNR and FQNEAQ. The CDR3 spans 12 residues, from the cysteine through the phenylalanine. Only the CDR3 region is kept as DNA, spanning 36 bases read in frame from base 1. Sequenced sample: lung tumor tissue. The rearrangement combines TRBV7-9 with TRBJ2-5, with no confidently assigned D gene. The sequence derives from a human donor with non-small cell lung cancer. Read as DNA, the sequence is TGTGCCAGCAGCTTAGTCGGGGAGACCCAGTACTTC. It translates as CASSLVGETQYF.